The entry that follows covers one T cell receptor (beta chain) sequence. Its antigen is unknown. The entry originates in a study of T-cell memory formation after mild COVID-19. Study-level points and caveats: Cross-reactive memory seemingly joined, as some responding clones were found in pre-infection memory.

V gave up 0 bases and J gave up 4 bases; unmatched junction bases: 8. Germline assignment: CDR1 LNHNV and CDR2 YYDKDF (reference sequence). This CDR3 is 17 amino acids long. TCRdb fed the 5' RACE reads into MiXCR, producing one record per CDR3 protein. The repertoire consists of 350,000 to 400,000 distinct CDR3 sequences, with around 15% occurring once and the leading ten covering approximately 20%. Sequences were obtained from PBMCs or a T cell subset sorted from them (not recorded which). V usage is TRBV15 and J usage is TRBJ2-1; TRBD2 agrees at 8 bases. This receptor was obtained from a man between 18 and 35 years old who had mild COVID-19 (a few samples of this study predate the infection). Cell type and time point are not known. DNA of the CDR3: TGTGCCACCAGCAGAGATCCCGGGGGGGCCGGGTACAATGAGCAGTTCTTC. Encoded protein: CATSRDPGGAGYNEQFF.